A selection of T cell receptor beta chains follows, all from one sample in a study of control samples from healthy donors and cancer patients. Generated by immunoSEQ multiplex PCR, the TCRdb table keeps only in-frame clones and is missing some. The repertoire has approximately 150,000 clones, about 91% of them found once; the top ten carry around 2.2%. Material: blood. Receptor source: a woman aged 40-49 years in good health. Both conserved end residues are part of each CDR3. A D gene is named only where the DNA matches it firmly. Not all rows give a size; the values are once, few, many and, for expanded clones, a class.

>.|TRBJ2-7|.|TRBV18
TGTGCCAGCTCACCAAGCTCTGGAGTTGACGAGCAGTACTTC
CASSPSSGVDEQYF
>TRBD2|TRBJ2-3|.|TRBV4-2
TGTGCCAGCAGCCAAGACCCCGGACTAGCGGGGACGTCTAGCACAGATACGCAGTATTTT
CASSQDPGLAGTSSTDTQYF
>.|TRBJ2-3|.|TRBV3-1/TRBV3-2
TGTGCCAGCAGCCTACAGTTAGGGGTAGGCACAGATACGCAGTATTTT
CASSLQLGVGTDTQYF
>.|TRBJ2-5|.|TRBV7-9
TGTGCCAGCAGCCCTAGCAGCTACAGGCACCAAGAGACCCAGTACTTC
CASSPSSYRHQETQYF
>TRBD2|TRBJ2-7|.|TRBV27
TGTGCCAGCAGTCCCAAGCGGGGGGACCGCTTCGAGCAGTACTTC
CASSPKRGDRFEQYF
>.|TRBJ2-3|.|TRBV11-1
TGTGCCAGCAGCATGGGGCCTCTGGGGGCCACAGATACGCAGTATTTT
CASSMGPLGATDTQYF
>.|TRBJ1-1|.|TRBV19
TGTGCCAGTAGTATACCGAACAGGGTGGGAACTGAAGCTTTCTTT
CASSIPNRVGTEAFF
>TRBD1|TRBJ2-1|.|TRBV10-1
TGCGCCAGCAGACCCGGGACAGGTTCCTACAATGAGCAGTTCTTC
CASRPGTGSYNEQFF
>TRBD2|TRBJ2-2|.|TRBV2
TGTGCCAGCAGTGAAGCGGGTAGCGGGTTGACCGGGGAGCTGTTTTTT
CASSEAGSGLTGELFF
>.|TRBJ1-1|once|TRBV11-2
TGTGCCAGCAGCTTTATAAGAGGTAACACTGAAGCTTTCTTT
CASSFIRGNTEAFF
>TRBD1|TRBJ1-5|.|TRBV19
TGTGCCAGTAGTAGACAGGGGGCAAGCAATCAGCCCCAGCATTTT
CASSRQGASNQPQHF
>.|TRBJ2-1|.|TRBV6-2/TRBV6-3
TGTGCCAGCAGTTATAGCCGGAGCTCCTACAATGAGCAGTTCTTC
CASSYSRSSYNEQFF
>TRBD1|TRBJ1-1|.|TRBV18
TGTGCCAGCTCACCACTTCCCCCCGGGACAGTCGCTGAAGCTTTCTTT
CASSPLPPGTVAEAFF
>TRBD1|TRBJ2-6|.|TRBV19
TGTGCCACTCGGGACAGGGGCGGGTCTGGGGCCAACGTCCTGACTTTC
CATRDRGGSGANVLTF
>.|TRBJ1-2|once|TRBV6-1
TGTGCCAGCAGTGAAGGACTCCCTGCGAACTATGGCTACACCTTC
CASSEGLPANYGYTF
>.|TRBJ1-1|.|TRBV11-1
TGTGCCAGCAGCTCACAGGACACGAACACTGAAGCTTTCTTT
CASSSQDTNTEAFF
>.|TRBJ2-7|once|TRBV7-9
TGTGCCAGCATAGGGGACGGACCATTCTACGAGCAGTACTTC
CASIGDGPFYEQYF
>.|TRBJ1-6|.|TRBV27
TGTGCCAGCAGTTTGCAGGGAATATCACCCCTCCACTTT
CASSLQGISPLHF
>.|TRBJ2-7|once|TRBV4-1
TGCGCCAGCAGCCAAGTTGGGACCCGGGAGCAGTACTTC
CASSQVGTREQYF
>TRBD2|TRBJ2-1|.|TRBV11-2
TGTGCCAGCAGCCCTACCCCCCGCGGGACTAGCGGGGGCTATGAGCAGTTCTTC
CASSPTPRGTSGGYEQFF